This T cell receptor beta chain was recovered during a study of blood T cell repertoires in COVID-19. Repertoires were generated with immunoSEQ multiplex PCR, while TCRdb's copy carries only in-frame clones and drops some. In the table there are about 55,000 clones, 80% to 90% of which are singletons. The CDR3 is made up of 16 amino acids. CDR1 and CDR2 (germline): ENHRY, SYGVKD. V lost 2 bases and J 2 bases, leaving 13 bases between the germline ends. Sequencing was done on a sample of peripheral blood. This chain uses TRBV10-3 with TRBJ1-3; the D gene is possibly TRBD1 (5 bases). The clonotype originates from a man between 35 and 55 years old with COVID-19, enrolled during active disease. The CDR3 loop reads CAISELGTGAGNTIYF. For the CDR3, the DNA is TGTGCCATCAGTGAGCTTGGGACTGGGGCTGGAAACACCATATATTTT.